The clone carrying this T cell receptor (beta chain) occurred a few times. V was clipped by 0 bases and J by 5 bases, with 7 bases between them. The CDR3 is made up of 13 amino acids. CDR1 and CDR2 (germline): SGHAT, FQNNGV. The data belong to a study of T cells after yellow fever vaccination. TCRdb re-called the 5' RACE reads with MiXCR, one entry per CDR3 protein. The sample lists 50,000 or so distinct CDR3 sequences, roughly 7.5% occurring once. The sequence derives from a man younger than 35 who received the YFV17D yellow fever vaccine. The input for sequencing was CD8+ T cells sorted from PBMCs, taken around 15 days after the first yellow fever vaccination. The chain is built from TRBV11-2 and TRBJ2-5; no definite D call. This CDR3 reads CASSLDLHETQYF. CDR3 in DNA: TGTGCCAGCAGCTTAGATTTGCATGAGACCCAGTACTTC.